This TCR beta chain was found in a study of spatial heterogeneity in lung cancer. Across the whole study: Compared with alpha-chain sequences, beta-chain sequences were consistently detected in greater numbers. There were, on average, more than ten raw-read appearances for each unique TCR and UMI combination.

This clonotype counts as large (0.1 to 1%). The library was designed around alpha chains, so this beta chain is a stray read whose abundance carries little weight. Germline CDR1 reads MNHEY; CDR2 reads SVGAGI. V was clipped by 11 bases and J by 4 bases, with 17 bases between them. The CDR3 loop spans 14 amino acids. Specified time point: sample taken at primary tumor resection. The approximately 79 donors had untreated early-stage non-small cell lung cancer. Unsorted whole RNA samples from tumor, nontumor lung or frozen PBMC were sequenced. TCRdb independently ran MiXCR on the 5' RACE reads; one entry per CDR3 protein. Here the sample spans about 300 distinct CDR3 sequences, roughly an eighth being singletons.

This sequence was found in a male donor with early-stage non-small cell lung cancer. The gene calls are TRBV6-5 and TRBJ2-2; possibly TRBD2 for D (6 bases). Material: normal lung tissue next to the tumor, obtained at surgery. The CDR3 DNA follows: TGTGCCGCGGGGCCCGGGCGAGGCACCGGGGAGCTGTTTTTT. Protein product: CAAGPGRGTGELFF.